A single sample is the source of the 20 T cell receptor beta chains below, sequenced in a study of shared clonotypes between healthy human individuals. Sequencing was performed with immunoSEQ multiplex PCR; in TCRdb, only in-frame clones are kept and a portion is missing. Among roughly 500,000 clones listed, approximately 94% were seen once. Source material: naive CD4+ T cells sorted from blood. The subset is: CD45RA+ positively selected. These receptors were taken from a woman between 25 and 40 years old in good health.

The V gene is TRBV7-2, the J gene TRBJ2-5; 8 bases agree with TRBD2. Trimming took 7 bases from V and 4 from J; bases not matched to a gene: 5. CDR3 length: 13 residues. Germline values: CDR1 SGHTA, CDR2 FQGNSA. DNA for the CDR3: TGTGCCAGCAACGAGCGGGGGACAGAGACCCAGTACTTC. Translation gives CASNERGTETQYF.

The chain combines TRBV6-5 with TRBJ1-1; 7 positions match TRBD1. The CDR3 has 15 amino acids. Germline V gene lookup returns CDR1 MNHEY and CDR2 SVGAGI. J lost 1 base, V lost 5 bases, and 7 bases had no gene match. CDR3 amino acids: CASSPRQGRNTEAFF. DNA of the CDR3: TGTGCCAGCAGTCCACGACAGGGCAGGAACACTGAAGCTTTCTTT.

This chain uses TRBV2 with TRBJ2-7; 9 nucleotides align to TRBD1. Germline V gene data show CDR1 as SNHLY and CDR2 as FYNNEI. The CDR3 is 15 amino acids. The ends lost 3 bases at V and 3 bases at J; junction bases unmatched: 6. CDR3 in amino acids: CASSEFGTGFYEQYF. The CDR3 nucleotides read TGTGCCAGCAGTGAGTTCGGGACAGGGTTCTACGAGCAGTACTTC.

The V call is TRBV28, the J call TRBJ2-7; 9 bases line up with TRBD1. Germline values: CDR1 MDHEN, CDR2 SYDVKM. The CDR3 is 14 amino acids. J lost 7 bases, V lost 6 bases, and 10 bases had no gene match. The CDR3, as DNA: TGTGCCAGCAGCCGAACAGGGGGCGGCGGGGAGCAGTACTTC. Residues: CASSRTGGGGEQYF.

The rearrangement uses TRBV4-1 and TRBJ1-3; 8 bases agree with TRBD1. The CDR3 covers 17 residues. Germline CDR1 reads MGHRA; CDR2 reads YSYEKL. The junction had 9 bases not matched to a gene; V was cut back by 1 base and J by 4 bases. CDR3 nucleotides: TGCGCCAGCAGCCAAGTAACAGGGGGGAGCTCCGGAAACACCATATATTTT. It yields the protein CASSQVTGGSSGNTIYF.

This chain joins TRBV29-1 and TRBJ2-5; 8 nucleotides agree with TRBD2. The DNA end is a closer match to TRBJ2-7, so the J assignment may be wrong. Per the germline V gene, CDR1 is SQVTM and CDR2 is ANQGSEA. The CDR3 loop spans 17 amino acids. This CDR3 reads CTATRRGGRDPDYEQYF. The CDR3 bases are TGCACCGCCACCCGCCGGGGGGGCCGGGACCCCGACTACGAGCAGTACTTC.

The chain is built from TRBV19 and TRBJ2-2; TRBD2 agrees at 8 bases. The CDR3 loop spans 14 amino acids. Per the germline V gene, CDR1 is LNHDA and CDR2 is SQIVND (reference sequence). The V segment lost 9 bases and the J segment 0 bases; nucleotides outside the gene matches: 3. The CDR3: CASRGRPNTGELFF. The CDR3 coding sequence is TGTGCCAGCCGCGGGAGGCCGAACACCGGGGAGCTGTTTTTT.

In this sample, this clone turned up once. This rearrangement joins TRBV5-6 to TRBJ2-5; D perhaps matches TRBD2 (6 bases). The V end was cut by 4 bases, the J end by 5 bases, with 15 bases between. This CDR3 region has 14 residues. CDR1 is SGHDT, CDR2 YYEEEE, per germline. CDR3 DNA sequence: TGTGCCAGCAGCCCGGGCGGGGTTTTGGAGACCCAGTACTTC. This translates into CASSPGGVLETQYF.

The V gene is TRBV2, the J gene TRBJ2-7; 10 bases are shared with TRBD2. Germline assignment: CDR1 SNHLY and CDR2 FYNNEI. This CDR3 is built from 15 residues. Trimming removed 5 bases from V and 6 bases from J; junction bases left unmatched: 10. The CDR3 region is CASSRLAGVLGEQYF. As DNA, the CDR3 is TGTGCCAGCAGTCGGCTAGCGGGAGTCTTGGGCGAGCAGTACTTC.

The CDR3 is CASSYRGQAYEQYF. The CDR3 DNA sequence: TGTGCCAGCAGTTACCGTGGACAGGCTTACGAGCAGTACTTC. The chain recombines TRBV6-5 with TRBJ2-7; TRBD1 matches at 7 bases. The J segment lost 4 bases and the V segment lost 2 bases, leaving 5 bases of the junction unmatched. Germline CDR1 is MNHEY and CDR2 is SVGAGI. The CDR3 totals 14 residues.

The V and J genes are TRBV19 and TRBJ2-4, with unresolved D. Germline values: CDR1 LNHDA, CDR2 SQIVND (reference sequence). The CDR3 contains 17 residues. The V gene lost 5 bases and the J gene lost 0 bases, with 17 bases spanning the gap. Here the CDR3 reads CASSQYGTVIAKNIQYF. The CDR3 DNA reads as TGTGCCAGTAGTCAATATGGAACAGTCATAGCCAAAAACATTCAGTACTTC.

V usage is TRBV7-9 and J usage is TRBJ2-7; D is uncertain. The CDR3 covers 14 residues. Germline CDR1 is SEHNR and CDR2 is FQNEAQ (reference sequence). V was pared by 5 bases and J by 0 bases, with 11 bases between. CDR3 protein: CASSPESYSYEQYF. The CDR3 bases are TGTGCCAGCAGCCCAGAGAGTTACTCCTACGAGCAGTACTTC.

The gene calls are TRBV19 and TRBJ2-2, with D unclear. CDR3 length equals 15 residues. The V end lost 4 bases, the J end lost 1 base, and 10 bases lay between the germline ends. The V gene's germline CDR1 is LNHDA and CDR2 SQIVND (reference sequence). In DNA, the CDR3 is TGTGCCAGTAGTAGCGGCAGTCAGAACACCGGGGAGCTGTTTTTT. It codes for CASSSGSQNTGELFF. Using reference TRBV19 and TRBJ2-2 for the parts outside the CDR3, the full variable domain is DGGITQSPKYLFRKEGQNVTLSCEQNLNHDAMYWYRQDPGQGLRLIYYSQIVNDFQKGDIAEGYSVSREKKESFPLTVTSAQKNPTAFYLCASSSGSQNTGELFFGEGSRLTVL.

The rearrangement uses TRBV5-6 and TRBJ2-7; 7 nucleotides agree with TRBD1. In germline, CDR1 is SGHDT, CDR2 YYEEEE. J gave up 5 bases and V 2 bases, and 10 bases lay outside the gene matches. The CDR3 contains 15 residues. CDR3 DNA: TGTGCCAGCAGCTTAACAGGGGTTAGCACGGACGAGCAGTACTTC. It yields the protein CASSLTGVSTDEQYF.

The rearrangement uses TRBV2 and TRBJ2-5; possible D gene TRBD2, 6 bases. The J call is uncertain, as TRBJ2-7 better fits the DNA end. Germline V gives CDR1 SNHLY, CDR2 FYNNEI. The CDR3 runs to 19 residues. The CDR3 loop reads CASRGLRTARSREEYEQYF. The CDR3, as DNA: TGTGCCAGCAGGGGACTCAGGACGGCTCGAAGCAGGGAGGAATACGAGCAGTACTTC.

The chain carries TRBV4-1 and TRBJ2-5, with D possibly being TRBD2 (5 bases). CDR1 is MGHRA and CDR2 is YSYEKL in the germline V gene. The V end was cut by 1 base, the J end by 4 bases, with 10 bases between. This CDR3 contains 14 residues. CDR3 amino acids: CASSQGEGGETQYF. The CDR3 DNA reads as TGCGCCAGCAGCCAAGGTGAGGGTGGAGAGACCCAGTACTTC.

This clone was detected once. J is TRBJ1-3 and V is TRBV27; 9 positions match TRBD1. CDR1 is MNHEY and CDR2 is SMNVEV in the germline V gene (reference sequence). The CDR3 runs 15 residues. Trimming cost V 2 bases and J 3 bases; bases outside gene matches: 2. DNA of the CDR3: TGTGCCAGCAGTTTAACAGGGGGCTTTGGAAACACCATATATTTT. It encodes CASSLTGGFGNTIYF.

The CDR3 loop reads CASSWGPANEKLFF. DNA of the CDR3: TGTGCCAGCAGCTGGGGGCCGGCTAATGAAAAACTGTTTTTT. The chain recombines TRBV7-2 with TRBJ1-4, with D possibly TRBD1 on 6 matching bases. The CDR3 consists of 14 residues. V lost 4 bases and J lost 3, with 9 bases in between. In germline, CDR1 is SGHTA, CDR2 FQGNSA.

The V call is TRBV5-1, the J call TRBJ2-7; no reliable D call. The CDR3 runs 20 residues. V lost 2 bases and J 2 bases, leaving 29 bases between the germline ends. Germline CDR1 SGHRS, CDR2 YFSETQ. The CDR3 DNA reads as TGCGCCAGCAGCTTACGTCCCTCCGATGGGTCGCAGGCCGTTACCTACGAGCAGTACTTC. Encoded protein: CASSLRPSDGSQAVTYEQYF.

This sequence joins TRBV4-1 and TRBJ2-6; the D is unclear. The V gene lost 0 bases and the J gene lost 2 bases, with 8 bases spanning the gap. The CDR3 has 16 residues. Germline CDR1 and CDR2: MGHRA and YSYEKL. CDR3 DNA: TGCGCCAGCAGCCAAGACTCCGTCGCTGGGGCCAACGTCCTGACTTTC. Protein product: CASSQDSVAGANVLTF.